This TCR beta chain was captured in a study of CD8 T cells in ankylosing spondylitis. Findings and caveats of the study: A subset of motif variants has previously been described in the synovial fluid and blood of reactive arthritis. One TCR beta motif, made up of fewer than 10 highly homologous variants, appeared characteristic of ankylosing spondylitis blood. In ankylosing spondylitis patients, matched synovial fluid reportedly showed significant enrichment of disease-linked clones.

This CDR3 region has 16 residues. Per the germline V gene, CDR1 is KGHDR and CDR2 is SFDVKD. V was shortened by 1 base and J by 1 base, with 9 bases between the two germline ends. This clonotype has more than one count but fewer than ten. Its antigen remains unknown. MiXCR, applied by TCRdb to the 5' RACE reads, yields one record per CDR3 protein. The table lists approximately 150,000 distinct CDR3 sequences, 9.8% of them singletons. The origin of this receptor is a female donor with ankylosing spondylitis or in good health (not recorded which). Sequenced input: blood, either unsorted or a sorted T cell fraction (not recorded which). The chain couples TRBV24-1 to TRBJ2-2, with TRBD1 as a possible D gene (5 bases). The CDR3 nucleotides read TGTGCCACCAGTGATTTTCCGGACAAGAACACCGGGGAGCTGTTTTTT. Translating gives CATSDFPDKNTGELFF.